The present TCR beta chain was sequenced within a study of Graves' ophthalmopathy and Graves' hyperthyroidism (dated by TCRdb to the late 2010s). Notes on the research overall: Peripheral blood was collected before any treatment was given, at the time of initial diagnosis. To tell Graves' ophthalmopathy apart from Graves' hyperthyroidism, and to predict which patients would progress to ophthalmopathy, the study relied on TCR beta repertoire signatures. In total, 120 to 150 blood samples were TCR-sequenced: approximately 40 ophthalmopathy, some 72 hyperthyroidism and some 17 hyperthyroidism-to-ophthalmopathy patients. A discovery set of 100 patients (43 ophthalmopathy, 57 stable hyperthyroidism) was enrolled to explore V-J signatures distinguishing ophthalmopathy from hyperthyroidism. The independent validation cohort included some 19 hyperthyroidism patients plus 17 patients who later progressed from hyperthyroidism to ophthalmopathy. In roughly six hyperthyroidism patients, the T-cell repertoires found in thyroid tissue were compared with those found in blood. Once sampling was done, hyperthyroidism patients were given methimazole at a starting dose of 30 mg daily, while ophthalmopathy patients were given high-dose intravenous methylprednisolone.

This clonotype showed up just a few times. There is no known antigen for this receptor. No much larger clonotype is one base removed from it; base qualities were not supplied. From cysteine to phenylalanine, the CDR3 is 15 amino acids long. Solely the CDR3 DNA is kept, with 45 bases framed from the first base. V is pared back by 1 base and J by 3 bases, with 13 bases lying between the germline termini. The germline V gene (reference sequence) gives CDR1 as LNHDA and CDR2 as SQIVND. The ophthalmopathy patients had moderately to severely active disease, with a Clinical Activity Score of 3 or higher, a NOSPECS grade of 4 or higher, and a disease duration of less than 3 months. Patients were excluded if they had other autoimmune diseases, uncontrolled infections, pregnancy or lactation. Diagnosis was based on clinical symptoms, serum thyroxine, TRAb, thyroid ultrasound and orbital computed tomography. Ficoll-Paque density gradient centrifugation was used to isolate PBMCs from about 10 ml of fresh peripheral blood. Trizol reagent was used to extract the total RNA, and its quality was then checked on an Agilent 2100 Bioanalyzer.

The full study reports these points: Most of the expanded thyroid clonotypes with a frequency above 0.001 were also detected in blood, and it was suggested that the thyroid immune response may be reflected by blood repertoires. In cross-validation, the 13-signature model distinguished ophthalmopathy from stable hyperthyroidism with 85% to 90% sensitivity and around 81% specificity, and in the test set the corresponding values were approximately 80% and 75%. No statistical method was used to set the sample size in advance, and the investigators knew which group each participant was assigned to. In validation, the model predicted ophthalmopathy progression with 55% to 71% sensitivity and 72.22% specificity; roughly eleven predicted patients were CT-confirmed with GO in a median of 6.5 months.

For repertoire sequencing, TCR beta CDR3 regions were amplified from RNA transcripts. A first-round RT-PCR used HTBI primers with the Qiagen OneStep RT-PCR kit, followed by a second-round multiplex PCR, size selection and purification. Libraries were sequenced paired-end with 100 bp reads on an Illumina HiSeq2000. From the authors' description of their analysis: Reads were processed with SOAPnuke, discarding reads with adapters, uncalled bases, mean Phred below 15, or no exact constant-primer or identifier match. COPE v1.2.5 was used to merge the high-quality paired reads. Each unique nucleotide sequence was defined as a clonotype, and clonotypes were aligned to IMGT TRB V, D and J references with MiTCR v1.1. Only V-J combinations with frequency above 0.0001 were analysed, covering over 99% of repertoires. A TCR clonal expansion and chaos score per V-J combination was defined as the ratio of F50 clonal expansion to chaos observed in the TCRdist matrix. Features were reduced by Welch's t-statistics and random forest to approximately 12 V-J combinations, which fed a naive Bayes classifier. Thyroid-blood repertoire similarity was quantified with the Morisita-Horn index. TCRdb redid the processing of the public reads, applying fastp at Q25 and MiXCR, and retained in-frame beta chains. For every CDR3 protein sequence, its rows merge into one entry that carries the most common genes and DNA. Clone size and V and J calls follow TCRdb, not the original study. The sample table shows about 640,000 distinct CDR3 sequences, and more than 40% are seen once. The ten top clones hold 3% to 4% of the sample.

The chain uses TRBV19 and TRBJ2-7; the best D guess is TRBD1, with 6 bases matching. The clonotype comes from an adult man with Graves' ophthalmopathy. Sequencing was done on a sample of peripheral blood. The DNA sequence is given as TGTGCCAGTAGTATAGTCCAGGGGCCTGTCTACGAGCAGTACTTC. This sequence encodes CASSIVQGPVYEQYF.